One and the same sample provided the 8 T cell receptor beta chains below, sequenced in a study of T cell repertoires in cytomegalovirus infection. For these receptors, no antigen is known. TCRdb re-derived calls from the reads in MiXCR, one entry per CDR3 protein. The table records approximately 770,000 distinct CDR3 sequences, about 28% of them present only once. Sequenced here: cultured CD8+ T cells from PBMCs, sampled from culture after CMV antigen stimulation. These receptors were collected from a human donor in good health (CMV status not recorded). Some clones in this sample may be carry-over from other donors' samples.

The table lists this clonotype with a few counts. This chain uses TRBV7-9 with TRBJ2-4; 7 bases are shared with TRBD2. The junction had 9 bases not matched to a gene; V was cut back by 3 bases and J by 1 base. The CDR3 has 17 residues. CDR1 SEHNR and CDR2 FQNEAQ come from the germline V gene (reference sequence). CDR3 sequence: CASSLDREGRAKNIQYF. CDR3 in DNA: TGTGCCAGCAGCTTGGATAGGGAGGGAAGGGCCAAAAACATTCAGTACTTC.

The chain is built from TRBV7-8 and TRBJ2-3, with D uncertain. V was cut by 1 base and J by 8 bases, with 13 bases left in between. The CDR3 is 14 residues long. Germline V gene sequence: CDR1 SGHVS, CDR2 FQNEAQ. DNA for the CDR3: TGTGCCAGCAGCTTAGTCATAGGGAAACCTACGCAGTATTTT. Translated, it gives CASSLVIGKPTQYF.

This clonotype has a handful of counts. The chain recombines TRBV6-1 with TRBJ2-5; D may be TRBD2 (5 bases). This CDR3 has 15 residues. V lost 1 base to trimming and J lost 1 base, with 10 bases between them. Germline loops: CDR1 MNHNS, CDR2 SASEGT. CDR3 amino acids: CASSEGADPQETQYF. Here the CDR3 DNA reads TGTGCCAGCAGTGAAGGAGCGGACCCCCAAGAGACCCAGTACTTC.

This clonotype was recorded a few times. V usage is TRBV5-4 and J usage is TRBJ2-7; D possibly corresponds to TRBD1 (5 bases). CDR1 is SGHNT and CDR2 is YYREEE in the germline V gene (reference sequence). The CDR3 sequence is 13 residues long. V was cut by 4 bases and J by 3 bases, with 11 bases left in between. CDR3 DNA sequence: TGTGCCAGCAGCCTGGACAAGTTCTACGAGCAGTACGTC. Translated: CASSLDKFYEQYV.

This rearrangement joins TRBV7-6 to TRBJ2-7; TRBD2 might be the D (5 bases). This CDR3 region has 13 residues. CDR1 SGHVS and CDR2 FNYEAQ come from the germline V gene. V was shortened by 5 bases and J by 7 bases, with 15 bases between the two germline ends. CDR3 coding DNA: TGTGCCAGCAGCCTTGCGGCAGGCGGGGAGCAGTACGTC. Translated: CASSLAAGGEQYV.

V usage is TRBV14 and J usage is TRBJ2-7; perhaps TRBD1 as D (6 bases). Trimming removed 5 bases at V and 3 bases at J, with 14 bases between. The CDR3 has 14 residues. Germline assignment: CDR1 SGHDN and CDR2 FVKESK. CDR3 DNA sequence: TGTGCCAGCAGCTCCCTGAGGGACATCTACGAGCAGTACTTC. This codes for CASSSLRDIYEQYF.

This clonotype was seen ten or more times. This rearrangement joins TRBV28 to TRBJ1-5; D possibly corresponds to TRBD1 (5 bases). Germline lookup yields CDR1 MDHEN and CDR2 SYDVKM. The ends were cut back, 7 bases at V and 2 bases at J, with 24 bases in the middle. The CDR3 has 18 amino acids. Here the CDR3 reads CASTQSGRDYTRNQPQHF. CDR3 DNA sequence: TGTGCCAGCACCCAATCGGGCAGGGATTATACTCGCAATCAGCCCCAGCATTTT.

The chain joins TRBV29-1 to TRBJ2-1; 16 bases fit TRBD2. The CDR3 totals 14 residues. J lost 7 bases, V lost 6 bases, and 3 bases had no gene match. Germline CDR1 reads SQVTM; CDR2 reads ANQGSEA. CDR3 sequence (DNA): TGCAGCGTCCCGGGACTAGCGGGGGGGAATGAGCAGTTCTTC. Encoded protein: CSVPGLAGGNEQFF.